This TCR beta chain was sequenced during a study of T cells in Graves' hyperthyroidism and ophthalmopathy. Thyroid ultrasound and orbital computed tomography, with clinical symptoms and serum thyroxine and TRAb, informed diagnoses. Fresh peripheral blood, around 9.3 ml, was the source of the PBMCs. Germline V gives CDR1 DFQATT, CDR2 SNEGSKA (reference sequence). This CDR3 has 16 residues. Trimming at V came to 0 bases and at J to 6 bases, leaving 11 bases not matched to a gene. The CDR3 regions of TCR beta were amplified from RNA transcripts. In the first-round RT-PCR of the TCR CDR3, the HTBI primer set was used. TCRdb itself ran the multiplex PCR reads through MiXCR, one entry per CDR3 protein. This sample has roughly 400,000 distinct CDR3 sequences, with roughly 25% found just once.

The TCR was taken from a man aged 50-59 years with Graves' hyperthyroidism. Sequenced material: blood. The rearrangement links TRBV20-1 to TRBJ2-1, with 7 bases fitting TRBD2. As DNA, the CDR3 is TGCAGTGCTAGAGATGCCCCAGGACTAGATCCCAATGAGCAGTTCTTC. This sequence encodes CSARDAPGLDPNEQFF.